Here is one T cell receptor beta chain with its context. Germline V lookup: CDR1 DFQATT, CDR2 SNEGSKA (reference sequence). V dropped 0 bases and J dropped 3 bases, with 13 bases sitting between them. This CDR3 contains 15 residues. TCRdb analysed the 5' RACE reads with MiXCR anew, one entry per CDR3 protein. Counted here are around 310,000 distinct CDR3 sequences, around 20% occurring once; the ten biggest clones make up under 25%. The record originates from a study of T-cell memory formation after mild COVID-19. The receptor's source is a man aged 18 to 29 who had mild COVID-19 (a few samples of this study predate the infection). Cell type and time point are not known. This chain uses TRBV20-1 with TRBJ2-3, with D perhaps TRBD2 (5 bases). The sample taken for sequencing was PBMCs or a T cell subset sorted from them (not recorded which). CDR3 DNA sequence: TGCAGTGCTAGAGAGACTACCGTTGGGACAGATACGCAGTATTTT. It yields the protein CSARETTVGTDTQYF.